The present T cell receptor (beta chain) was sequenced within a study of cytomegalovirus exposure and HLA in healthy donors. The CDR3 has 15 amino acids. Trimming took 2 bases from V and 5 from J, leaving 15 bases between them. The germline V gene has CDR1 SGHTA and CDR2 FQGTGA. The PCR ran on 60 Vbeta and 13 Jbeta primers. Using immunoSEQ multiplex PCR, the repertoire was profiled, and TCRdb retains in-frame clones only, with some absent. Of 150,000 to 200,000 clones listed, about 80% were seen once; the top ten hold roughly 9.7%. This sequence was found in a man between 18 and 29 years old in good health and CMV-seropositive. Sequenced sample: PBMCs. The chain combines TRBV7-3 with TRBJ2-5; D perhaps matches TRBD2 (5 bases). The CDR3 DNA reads TGTGCCAGCAGCTTAGGTGGTGGGGAGATGGAGACCCAGTACTTC. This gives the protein CASSLGGGEMETQYF.